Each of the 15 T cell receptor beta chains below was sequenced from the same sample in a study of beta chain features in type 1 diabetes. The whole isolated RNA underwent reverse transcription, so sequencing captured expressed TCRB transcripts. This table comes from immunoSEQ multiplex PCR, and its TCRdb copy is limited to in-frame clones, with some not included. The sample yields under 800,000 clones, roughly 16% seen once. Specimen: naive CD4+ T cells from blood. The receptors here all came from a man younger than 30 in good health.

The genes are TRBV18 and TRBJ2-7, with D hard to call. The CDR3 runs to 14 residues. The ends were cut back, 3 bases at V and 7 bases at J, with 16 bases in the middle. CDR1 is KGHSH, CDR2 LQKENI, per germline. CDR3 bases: TGTGCCAGCTCACCTCGTAGGTCATTGGGGGAGCAGTACTTC. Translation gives CASSPRRSLGEQYF.

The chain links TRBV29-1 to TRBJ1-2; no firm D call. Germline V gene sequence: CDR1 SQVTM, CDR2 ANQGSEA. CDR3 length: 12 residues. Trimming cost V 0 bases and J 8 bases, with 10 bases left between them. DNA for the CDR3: TGCAGCGTTGAAGAAGTCCGTATAGGCTACACCTTC. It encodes CSVEEVRIGYTF.

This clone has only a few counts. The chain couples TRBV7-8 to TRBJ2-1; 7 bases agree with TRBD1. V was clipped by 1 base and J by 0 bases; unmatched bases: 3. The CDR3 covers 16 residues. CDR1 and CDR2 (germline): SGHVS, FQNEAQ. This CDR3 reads CASSLGRDSSYNEQFF. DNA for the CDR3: TGTGCCAGCAGCTTAGGTCGGGACAGCTCCTACAATGAGCAGTTCTTC.

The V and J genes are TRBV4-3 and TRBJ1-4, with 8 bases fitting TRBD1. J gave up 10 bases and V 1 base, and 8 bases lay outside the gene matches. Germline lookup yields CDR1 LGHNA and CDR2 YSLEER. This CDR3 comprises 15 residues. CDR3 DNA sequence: TGCGCCAGCAGCCAAGGGACAGGGCCCCTTCGAAAACTGTTTTTT. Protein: CASSQGTGPLRKLFF.

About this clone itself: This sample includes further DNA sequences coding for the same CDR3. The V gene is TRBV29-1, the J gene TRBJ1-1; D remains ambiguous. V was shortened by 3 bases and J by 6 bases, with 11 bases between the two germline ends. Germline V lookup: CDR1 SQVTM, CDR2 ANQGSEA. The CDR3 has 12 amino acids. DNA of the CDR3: TGCAGCGTTGACGGCGCCGGGCCTGAAGCTTTCTTT. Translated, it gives CSVDGAGPEAFF.

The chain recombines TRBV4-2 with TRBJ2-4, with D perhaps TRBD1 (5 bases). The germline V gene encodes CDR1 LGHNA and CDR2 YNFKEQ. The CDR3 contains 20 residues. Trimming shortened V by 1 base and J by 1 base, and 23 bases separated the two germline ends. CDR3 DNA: TGTGCCAGCAGCCAAGTGGGGCTTCAGACGGTGGAGCTGGCCAAAAACATTCAGTACTTC. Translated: CASSQVGLQTVELAKNIQYF.

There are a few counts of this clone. CDR3 amino acids: CASSLAPSGRANEQFF. CDR3 DNA: TGTGCCAGCAGCTTAGCGCCTAGCGGGAGGGCAAATGAGCAGTTCTTC. V and J are TRBV11-1 and TRBJ2-1, with 12 bases lining up with TRBD2. Germline-derived CDR1 and CDR2 are SGHAT and FQDESV (reference sequence). CDR3 size: 16 residues. J was trimmed by 7 bases and V by 0 bases; bases with no gene match: 4.

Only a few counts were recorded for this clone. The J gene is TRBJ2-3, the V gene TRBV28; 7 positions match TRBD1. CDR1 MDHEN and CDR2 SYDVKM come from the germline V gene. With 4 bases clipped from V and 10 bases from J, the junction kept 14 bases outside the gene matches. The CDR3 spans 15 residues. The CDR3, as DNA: TGTGCCAGCAGTTCGGCCCACAGGGGCCTGGGTGCGCAGTATTTT. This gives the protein CASSSAHRGLGAQYF.

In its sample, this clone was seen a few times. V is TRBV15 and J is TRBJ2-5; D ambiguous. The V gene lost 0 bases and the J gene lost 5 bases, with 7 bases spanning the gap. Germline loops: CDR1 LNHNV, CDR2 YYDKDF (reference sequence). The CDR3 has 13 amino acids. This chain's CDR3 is CATSRDPGETQYF. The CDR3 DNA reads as TGTGCCACCAGCAGAGATCCCGGGGAGACCCAGTACTTC.

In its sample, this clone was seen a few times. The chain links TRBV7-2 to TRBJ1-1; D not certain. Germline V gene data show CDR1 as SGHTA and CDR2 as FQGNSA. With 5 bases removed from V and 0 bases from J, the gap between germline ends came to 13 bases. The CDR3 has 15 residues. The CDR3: CASSQASGLNTEAFF. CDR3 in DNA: TGTGCCAGCAGCCAAGCGAGCGGTTTGAACACTGAAGCTTTCTTT.

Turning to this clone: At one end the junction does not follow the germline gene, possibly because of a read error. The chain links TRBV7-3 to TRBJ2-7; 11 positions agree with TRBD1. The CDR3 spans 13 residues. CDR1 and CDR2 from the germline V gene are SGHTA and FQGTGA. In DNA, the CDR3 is TGTGCCAGCAGCCCCGGAGGACAGGGGGCCCCTCACTTC. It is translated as CASSPGGQGAPHF.

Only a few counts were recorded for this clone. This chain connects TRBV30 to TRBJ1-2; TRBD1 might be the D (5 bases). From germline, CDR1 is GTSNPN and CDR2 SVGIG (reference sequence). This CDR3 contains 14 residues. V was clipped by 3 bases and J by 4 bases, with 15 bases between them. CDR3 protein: CAWRLQGSSYGYTF. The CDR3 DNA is TGTGCCTGGAGGCTCCAGGGTTCGTCCTATGGCTACACCTTC.

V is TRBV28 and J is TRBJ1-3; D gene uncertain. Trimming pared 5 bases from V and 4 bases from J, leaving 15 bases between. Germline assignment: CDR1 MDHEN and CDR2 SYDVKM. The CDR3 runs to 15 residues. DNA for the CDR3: TGTGCCAGCAGTGGGGAATGGGTTTCAGGAAACACCATATATTTT. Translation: CASSGEWVSGNTIYF. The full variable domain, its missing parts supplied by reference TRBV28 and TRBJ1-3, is DVKVTQSSRYLVKRTGEKVFLECVQDMDHENMFWYRQDPGLGLRLIYFSYDVKMKEKGDIPEGYSVSREKKERFSLILESASTNQTSMYLCASSGEWVSGNTIYFGEGSWLTVV.

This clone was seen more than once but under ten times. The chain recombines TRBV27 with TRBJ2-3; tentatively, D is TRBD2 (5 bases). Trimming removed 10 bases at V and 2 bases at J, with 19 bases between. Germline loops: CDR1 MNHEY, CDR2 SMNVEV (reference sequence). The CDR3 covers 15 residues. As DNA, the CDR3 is TGTGCCACCCTCTCTAAGCGGTACAACACAGATACGCAGTATTTT. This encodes CATLSKRYNTDTQYF.

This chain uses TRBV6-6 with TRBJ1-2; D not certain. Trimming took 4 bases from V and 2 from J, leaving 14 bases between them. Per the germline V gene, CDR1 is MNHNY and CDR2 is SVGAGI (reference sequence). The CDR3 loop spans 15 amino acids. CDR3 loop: CASSSISRVNYGYTF. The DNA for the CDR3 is TGTGCCAGCAGTTCAATCTCCCGGGTGAACTATGGCTACACCTTC.